This T cell receptor (beta chain) came from a study of shared clonotypes between healthy human individuals. Study-wide background: With ages of 18 to 49, the donors were two women and a few men.

Evenly divided among several immunoSEQ plates was the genomic DNA of each subset. Measured with immunoSEQ multiplex PCR; TCRdb has only the in-frame clones, and not every one. The data hold 330,000 or so clones, with about 74% observed a single time. CDR3 size: 14 residues. V was clipped by 3 bases and J by 4 bases, with 13 bases between them. The V call is TRBV5-7, the J call TRBJ1-1, with D possibly matching TRBD1 (5 bases). TRBV5-7 is labeled an ORF, and its function is uncertain. The sequenced sample consisted of memory CD4+ T cells sorted from blood. Described subset: CD45RA-negative fraction. This TCR was sampled from a man aged 25-40 years in good health. DNA of the CDR3: TGTGCCAGCAGCTGGGGGACGGGGCCCACTGAAGCTTTCTTT. Its protein is CASSWGTGPTEAFF.